Below are 32 T cell receptor beta chains sequenced from a single sample in a study of T cell repertoires in cytomegalovirus infection. TCRdb reprocessed the reads via MiXCR and lists one record per CDR3 protein. The sample shows some 920,000 distinct CDR3 sequences, approximately 30% of them seen only once. Their antigen targets remain unknown. The specimen comprised cultured CD8+ T cells from PBMCs, sampled from culture after CMV antigen stimulation. Receptor source: a human donor in good health (CMV status not recorded). Some clones in this sample may be carry-over from other donors' samples.

The V gene is TRBV7-9, the J gene TRBJ2-7; D uncertain. The CDR3 spans 14 residues. The germline gives CDR1 SEHNR, CDR2 FQNEAQ (reference sequence). Trimming removed 4 bases at V and 0 bases at J, with 10 bases between. This CDR3 is CASSSDHSSYEQYF. The CDR3 DNA sequence: TGTGCCAGCAGCTCAGATCATAGCTCCTACGAGCAGTACTTC. Together with reference TRBV7-9 and TRBJ2-7, the CDR3 gives the full variable domain: DTGVSQNPRHKITKRGQNVTFRCDPISEHNRLYWYRQTLGQGPEFLTYFQNEAQLEKSRLLSDRFSAERPKGSFSTLEIQRTEQGDSAMYLCASSSDHSSYEQYFGPGTRLTVT.

V usage is TRBV2 and J usage is TRBJ1-5; weak D call: TRBD1 (6 bases). Germline V CDR1 and CDR2: SNHLY, FYNNEI. The CDR3 length is 17 residues. The V end was cut by 4 bases, the J end by 1 base, with 17 bases between. The CDR3 DNA reads as TGTGCCAGCAGTGGGGATACAGGGCTCTACAGCAATCAGCCCCAGCATTTT. Its protein is CASSGDTGLYSNQPQHF.

This rearrangement joins TRBV6-2 or TRBV6-3 to TRBJ2-6; 10 positions match TRBD1. CDR1 and CDR2 from the germline V gene are MNHEY and SVGEGT. Losses at the gene ends were 6 bases for V and 2 bases for J; bases not matched to a gene: 7. This CDR3 is 17 amino acids long. The CDR3 DNA follows: TGTGCCAGCAGAACCGGGACAGGGGTTCCTGGGGCCAACGTCCTGACTTTC. Its translation: CASRTGTGVPGANVLTF.

There are many counts of this clonotype. The genes are TRBV12-3 or TRBV12-4 and TRBJ2-5, with 9 bases matching TRBD1. V shed 6 bases, J shed 2 bases, and the junction held 7 bases outside the gene matches. This CDR3 is 15 amino acids long. The CDR3 here is CASSPTGGLQETQYF. The CDR3 coding sequence is TGTGCCAGCAGCCCGACAGGGGGGTTGCAAGAGACCCAGTACTTC.

This chain links TRBV6-5 with TRBJ1-5; 7 nucleotides line up with TRBD1. The length of the CDR3 is 14 residues. Germline CDR1 MNHEY, CDR2 SVGAGI. The trim removed 3 bases at V and 6 bases at J, leaving 5 bases unmatched. The CDR3 region has the DNA TGTGCCAGCAGTTATTTAGGGGGCAGTCAGCCCCAGCATTTT. Its translation: CASSYLGGSQPQHF.

The chain recombines TRBV6-1 with TRBJ2-1; the D gene is possibly TRBD1 (6 bases). Between the trimmed V and J ends, which lost 10 bases and 7 bases, there was a span of 23 bases. The CDR3 length is 15 residues. Germline CDR1 is MNHNS and CDR2 is SASEGT. In DNA form, the CDR3 reads TGTGCCATCTACCCCAACTATGGGGGCTTGAATGAGCAGTTCTTC. Translating it yields CAIYPNYGGLNEQFF.

This clonotype was seen many times. J is TRBJ2-1 and V is TRBV7-2; D could derive from TRBD1 or TRBD2 (5 bases each). The CDR3 covers 16 residues. Germline CDR1 SGHTA, CDR2 FQGNSA. The V gene lost 4 bases and the J gene lost 5 bases, with 18 bases spanning the gap. Here the CDR3 reads CASSSHSPGRDNEQFF. CDR3 DNA: TGTGCCAGCAGCTCGCATTCGCCGGGGCGGGACAATGAGCAGTTCTTC.

This clonotype was counted a few times. This chain joins TRBV14 and TRBJ2-3; D ambiguous. The CDR3 consists of 14 residues. V was pared by 2 bases and J by 2 bases, with 8 bases between. Germline V gives CDR1 SGHDN, CDR2 FVKESK. The CDR3 protein is CASSQWRSTDTQYF. As DNA, the CDR3 is TGTGCCAGCAGCCAATGGCGGTCCACAGATACGCAGTATTTT.

This clonotype was observed a handful of times. V usage is TRBV6-5 and J usage is TRBJ1-2; D is possibly TRBD1 (5 bases). CDR1 and CDR2 (germline): MNHEY, SVGAGI. This CDR3 contains 16 residues. The V end lost 2 bases, the J end lost 1 base, and 14 bases lay between the germline ends. CDR3 in DNA: TGTGCCAGCAGTTACCTCACAGGCGGAATTAACTATGGCTACACCTTC. It encodes CASSYLTGGINYGYTF.

There are a few counts of this clonotype. The V call is TRBV6-5, the J call TRBJ1-5; D might be TRBD1 (5 bases). The length of the CDR3 is 14 residues. From germline, CDR1 is MNHEY and CDR2 SVGAGI. Trimming stripped 10 bases from V and 1 base from J, with 14 bases between. The CDR3 protein is CAINDQGSNQPQHF. The CDR3 nucleotides read TGTGCCATCAATGACCAGGGAAGCAATCAGCCCCAGCATTTT.

This clonotype was counted many times. V usage is TRBV6-1 and J usage is TRBJ2-1, with 12 bases matching TRBD2. V shed 0 bases and J 1 base; nucleotides not matched to a gene: 10. The CDR3 runs 20 residues. CDR1 MNHNS and CDR2 SASEGT come from the germline V gene. CDR3 nucleotide sequence: TGTGCCAGCAGTGAAGCGGAACTAGCGGGGGGACTTCTATCCTACAATGAGCAGTTCTTC. Translated, it gives CASSEAELAGGLLSYNEQFF.

This clonotype showed up just a few times. This rearrangement joins TRBV9 to TRBJ2-5; D is uncertain. The V end lost 0 bases, the J end lost 5 bases, and 11 bases lay between the germline ends. The CDR3 consists of 14 residues. The germline V gene has CDR1 SGDLS and CDR2 YYNGEE. The CDR3 here is CASSVAISGETQYF. The CDR3 nucleotides read TGTGCCAGCAGCGTAGCTATTTCCGGGGAGACCCAGTACTTC.

The chain couples TRBV19 to TRBJ2-1; D is perhaps TRBD2 (7 bases). The CDR3 is 15 residues long. The ends were cut back, 3 bases at V and 6 bases at J, with 15 bases in the middle. The germline gives CDR1 LNHDA, CDR2 SQIVND (reference sequence). The CDR3 sequence: CASSIDGGRGNEQFF. CDR3 in DNA: TGTGCCAGTAGTATCGACGGGGGGCGCGGCAATGAGCAGTTCTTC.

This clonotype was recorded at least ten times. This chain links TRBV5-5 with TRBJ1-1, with D possibly matching TRBD1 (5 bases). The CDR3 totals 16 residues. CDR1 and CDR2 (germline): SGHKS, YYEKEE (reference sequence). V was clipped by 5 bases and J by 5 bases, with 22 bases between them. CDR3 in amino acids: CASRPRGTPQWTEAFF. CDR3 coding DNA: TGTGCCAGCAGGCCCCGGGGGACTCCCCAGTGGACTGAAGCTTTCTTT.

The chain employs TRBV7-6 and TRBJ2-5; D gene unclear. Germline V gene lookup returns CDR1 SGHVS and CDR2 FNYEAQ. The CDR3 consists of 15 residues. V was clipped by 1 base and J by 1 base, with 10 bases between them. Here the CDR3 DNA reads TGTGCCAGCAGCTTAGAGATAGCCACCCAAGAGACCCAGTACTTC. It encodes CASSLEIATQETQYF.

This clonotype was seen more than once but under ten times. The chain carries TRBV7-6 and TRBJ2-3; no definite D call. Germline CDR1 is SGHVS and CDR2 is FNYEAQ. V lost 5 bases to trimming and J lost 5 bases, with 14 bases between them. The CDR3 length is 14 residues. The CDR3 nucleotides are TGTGCCAGCAGCCCCCCCGTAGAGGAAGATACGCAGTATTTT. Its protein is CASSPPVEEDTQYF.

The chain uses TRBV15 and TRBJ2-7; 8 bases agree with TRBD1. Germline CDR1 and CDR2: LNHNV and YYDKDF (reference sequence). The V segment lost 5 bases and the J segment 12 bases; nucleotides outside the gene matches: 18. This CDR3 has 15 amino acids. CDR3 protein: CATSPRTGLDFGLYF. CDR3 coding DNA: TGTGCCACCAGCCCCCGGACAGGGTTAGATTTTGGACTGTACTTC.

Points on this clonotype: At one end, the junction sequence differs from germline, possibly due to a read error. V gene TRBV7-7 combines with J gene TRBJ2-3, with unresolved D. Germline CDR1 SSHAT, CDR2 FNYEAQ (reference sequence). CDR3 size: 17 residues. The CDR3 DNA reads as TGTGCTAGCAGCTTAAGATCGGCTGGCGCTAGCACAGATACGCAGTATTTT. Its translation is CASSLRSAGASTDTQYF.

Ten or more counts support this clonotype. The chain carries TRBV11-3 and TRBJ2-1; 7 bases match TRBD1. The trim removed 4 bases at V and 9 bases at J, leaving 6 bases unmatched. The CDR3 contains 13 residues. Germline CDR1 is SGHNT and CDR2 is YENEEA. The chain's CDR3 is CASSSTRGTEQFF. The CDR3 nucleotides are TGTGCCAGCAGCTCAACCAGGGGGACTGAGCAGTTCTTC.

The sample holds one count of this clonotype. The gene calls are TRBV7-9 and TRBJ2-2; D unclear. The CDR3 totals 15 residues. With 3 bases removed from V and 1 base from J, the gap between germline ends came to 9 bases. Germline V gene sequence: CDR1 SEHNR, CDR2 FQNEAQ (reference sequence). The CDR3 nucleotides are TGTGCCAGCAGCTTGTATCCCCTGAACACCGGGGAGCTGTTTTTT. Translated, it gives CASSLYPLNTGELFF.

The chain recombines TRBV4-3 with TRBJ2-1; possibly TRBD1 or TRBD2 for D (6 bases each). Germline V gene data show CDR1 as LGHNA and CDR2 as YSLEER. The V end was cut by 1 base, the J end by 10 bases, with 11 bases between. The CDR3 totals 13 residues. CDR3 DNA: TGCGCCAGCAGCCAAGGCGGGACATCGGAGCAGTTCTTC. Amino acid sequence: CASSQGGTSEQFF.

This sequence joins TRBV10-3 and TRBJ2-3; TRBD1 is a possible D gene (6 bases). Germline-derived CDR1 and CDR2 are ENHRY and SYGVKD. The length of the CDR3 is 16 residues. V shed 0 bases and J shed 10 bases, with 20 bases lying between them. The CDR3 DNA sequence: TGTGCCATCAGTGAGTCTCGGGACAAGAAGGGAGAACCGCAGTATTTT. Translating gives CAISESRDKKGEPQYF.

This clonotype was seen ten or more times. The rearrangement uses TRBV7-3 and TRBJ1-2, with D possibly being TRBD1 (5 bases). Trimming removed 5 bases at V and 6 bases at J, with 19 bases between. This CDR3 comprises 15 residues. Germline assignment: CDR1 SGHTA and CDR2 FQGTGA. The CDR3 DNA reads TGTGCCAGCAGCCCCGGACCCGGGGCAGGCCATGGCTACACCTTC. Its protein product is CASSPGPGAGHGYTF.

This clonotype was counted many times. The DNA of the CDR3 is TGTGCCAGCAGTTTTTCAGGGCCAGCTTCACCCCTCCACTTT. Protein: CASSFSGPASPLHF. V is TRBV12-3 or TRBV12-4 and J is TRBJ1-6; the D gene is possibly TRBD1 (5 bases). CDR3 length equals 14 residues. V lost 3 bases and J 9 bases, leaving 12 bases between the germline ends.

CDR3 sequence (DNA): TGTGCCAGCAGCGACCCCAGGGGGAGCGGGGGGGCGCCAGATACGCAGTATTTT. Translated, it gives CASSDPRGSGGAPDTQYF. The chain employs TRBV9 and TRBJ2-3; 10 bases are a match to TRBD2. Unmatched junction bases numbered 14, after V lost 3 bases and J lost 4 bases. The length of the CDR3 is 18 residues. From germline, CDR1 is SGDLS and CDR2 YYNGEE.

This chain uses TRBV4-3 with TRBJ2-5; D unclear. V shed 3 bases and J shed 4 bases, with 15 bases lying between them. The germline CDR1 and CDR2 sequences are LGHNA and YSLEER. This CDR3 region has 15 residues. The CDR3 region is CASSQVDLPGETQYF. CDR3 sequence (DNA): TGCGCCAGCAGCCAGGTGGACCTACCAGGAGAGACCCAGTACTTC.

The rearrangement joins TRBV12-3 or TRBV12-4 to TRBJ2-2; TRBD1 matches at 7 bases. The CDR3 covers 17 residues. The V gene end was trimmed by 5 bases and the J gene end by 2 bases; junction bases not matched to a gene: 11. This CDR3 is CASSPATGQYNTGELFF. The CDR3 DNA sequence: TGTGCCAGCAGTCCCGCAACGGGACAGTATAACACCGGGGAGCTGTTTTTT.

This clonotype was detected a few times. This chain links TRBV12-3 or TRBV12-4 with TRBJ2-3; TRBD2 is a possible D gene (7 bases). The CDR3 length is 16 residues. Trimming pared 3 bases from V and 1 base from J, leaving 14 bases between. The CDR3 region has the DNA TGTGCCAGCAGTTTTCCGGGGGCGGGGGGCACAGATACGCAGTATTTT. This gives the protein CASSFPGAGGTDTQYF.

This sequence joins TRBV2 and TRBJ2-4; TRBD1 might be the D (5 bases). This CDR3 region has 13 residues. In germline, CDR1 is SNHLY, CDR2 FYNNEI. V was pared by 6 bases and J by 8 bases, with 14 bases between. The CDR3 coding sequence is TGTGCCAGCAGAGGACATAATCATGACATTCAGTACTTC. Its translation is CASRGHNHDIQYF.

CDR3 bases: TGTGCCAGCCTTGGGGCAGGGCCCTATGGCTACACCTTC. This translates into CASLGAGPYGYTF. The rearrangement joins TRBV6-6 to TRBJ1-2, with a tentative D call TRBD1 (5 bases). The CDR3 loop spans 13 amino acids. Trimming pared 8 bases from V and 4 bases from J, leaving 14 bases between. From germline, CDR1 is MNHNY and CDR2 SVGAGI (reference sequence).

A single count supports this clonotype. As DNA, the CDR3 is TGTGCCAGCAGTTTTGGGGCGCTGAGGACAGATACGCAGTATTTT. It yields the protein CASSFGALRTDTQYF. The rearrangement joins TRBV27 to TRBJ2-3, with TRBD1 as a possible D gene (5 bases). With 3 bases removed from V and 3 bases from J, the gap between germline ends came to 13 bases. CDR1 is MNHEY, CDR2 SMNVEV, per germline (reference sequence). CDR3 length equals 15 residues.

The V call is TRBV6-1, the J call TRBJ1-5; maybe TRBD1 (5 bases). V was shortened by 3 bases and J by 4 bases, with 13 bases between the two germline ends. This CDR3 spans 15 amino acids. In germline, CDR1 is MNHNS, CDR2 SASEGT. The CDR3 loop is CASSDLAGRNQPQHF. The CDR3 DNA follows: TGTGCCAGCAGTGATCTGGCAGGGAGGAATCAGCCCCAGCATTTT.